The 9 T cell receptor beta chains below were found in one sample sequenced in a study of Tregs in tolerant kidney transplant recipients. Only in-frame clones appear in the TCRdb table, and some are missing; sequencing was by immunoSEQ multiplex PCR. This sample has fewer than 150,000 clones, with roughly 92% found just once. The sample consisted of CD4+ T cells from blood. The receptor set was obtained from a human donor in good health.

CDR3 nucleotides: TGTGCCAGTATGGGGTTTAACGGTGGAGGCATTCAGTACTTC. Amino acid sequence: CASMGFNGGGIQYF. The J gene is TRBJ2-4, the V gene TRBV19, with D possibly TRBD2 on 5 matching bases. CDR1 and CDR2 (germline): LNHDA, SQIVND (reference sequence). Trimming removed 7 bases from V and 9 bases from J, with 19 bases in between. The length of the CDR3 is 14 residues. Using reference TRBV19 and TRBJ2-4 for the parts outside the CDR3, the full variable domain is DGGITQSPKYLFRKEGQNVTLSCEQNLNHDAMYWYRQDPGQGLRLIYYSQIVNDFQKGDIAEGYSVSREKKESFPLTVTSAQKNPTAFYLCASMGFNGGGIQYFGAGTRLSVL.

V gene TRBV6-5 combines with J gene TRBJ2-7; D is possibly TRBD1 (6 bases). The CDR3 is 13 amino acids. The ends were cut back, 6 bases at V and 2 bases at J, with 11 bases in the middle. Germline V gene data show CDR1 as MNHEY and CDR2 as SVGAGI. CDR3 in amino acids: CASRPTGAYEQYF. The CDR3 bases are TGTGCCAGCAGGCCGACAGGAGCCTACGAGCAGTACTTC.

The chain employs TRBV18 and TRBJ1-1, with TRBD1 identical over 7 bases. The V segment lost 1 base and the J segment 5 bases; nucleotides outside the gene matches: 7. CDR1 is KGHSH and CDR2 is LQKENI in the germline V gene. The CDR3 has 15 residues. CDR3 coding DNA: TGTGCCAGCTCACCACAAACAGGGGTTGGAACTGAAGCTTTCTTT. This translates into CASSPQTGVGTEAFF.

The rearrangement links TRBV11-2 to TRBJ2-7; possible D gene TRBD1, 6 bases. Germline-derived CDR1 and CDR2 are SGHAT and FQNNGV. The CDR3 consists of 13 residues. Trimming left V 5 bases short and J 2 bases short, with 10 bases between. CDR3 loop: CASSLDRAYEQYF. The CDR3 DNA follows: TGTGCCAGCAGCCTGGACAGAGCCTACGAGCAGTACTTC.

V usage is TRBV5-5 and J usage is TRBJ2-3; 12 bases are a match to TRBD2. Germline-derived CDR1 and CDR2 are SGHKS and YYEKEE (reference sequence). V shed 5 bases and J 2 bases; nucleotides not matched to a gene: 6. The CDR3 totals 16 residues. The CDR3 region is CASSLTSGSYTDTQYF. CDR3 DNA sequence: TGTGCCAGCAGTCTGACTAGCGGGAGCTACACAGATACGCAGTATTTT.

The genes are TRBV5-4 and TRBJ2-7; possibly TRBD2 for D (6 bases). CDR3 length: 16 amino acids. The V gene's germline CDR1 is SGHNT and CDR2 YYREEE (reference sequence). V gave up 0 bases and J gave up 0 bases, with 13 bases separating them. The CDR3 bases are TGTGCCAGCAGCTTGGGATCTGGAGGGAGCTCCTACGAGCAGTACTTC. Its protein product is CASSLGSGGSSYEQYF.

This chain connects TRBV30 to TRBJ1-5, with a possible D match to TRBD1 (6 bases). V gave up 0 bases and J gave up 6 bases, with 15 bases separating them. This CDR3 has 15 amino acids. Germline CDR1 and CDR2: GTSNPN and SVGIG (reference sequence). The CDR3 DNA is TGTGCCTGGAGTGTAAGTGGGAGGGGGTCTCAGCCCCAGCATTTT. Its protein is CAWSVSGRGSQPQHF.

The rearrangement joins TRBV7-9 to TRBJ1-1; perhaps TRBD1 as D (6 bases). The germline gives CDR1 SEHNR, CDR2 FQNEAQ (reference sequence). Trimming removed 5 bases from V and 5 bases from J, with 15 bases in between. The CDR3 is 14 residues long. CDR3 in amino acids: CASSLTGSGTEAFF. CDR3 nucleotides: TGTGCCAGCAGCCTTACAGGGAGTGGAACTGAAGCTTTCTTT.

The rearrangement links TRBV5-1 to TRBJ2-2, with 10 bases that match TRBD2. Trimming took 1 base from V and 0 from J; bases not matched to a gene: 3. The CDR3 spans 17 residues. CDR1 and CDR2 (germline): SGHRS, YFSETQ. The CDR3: CASSLSLAGTNTGELFF. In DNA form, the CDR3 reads TGCGCCAGCAGCTTGTCACTAGCGGGGACGAACACCGGGGAGCTGTTTTTT.